What follows are 27 T cell receptor beta chains derived from one specimen sequenced in a study of T cell repertoires in cytomegalovirus infection. TCRdb itself ran the reads through MiXCR, one entry per CDR3 protein. The data hold under 200,000 distinct CDR3 sequences, with about 20% observed a single time. Which antigens these TCRs recognize remains unknown. The material sequenced was CD8+ T cells from cultured PBMCs, taken from culture after CMV antigen stimulation. Receptors originate from a human donor in good health (CMV status not recorded). Some clones in this sample may be carry-over from other donors' samples.

This clonotype was observed once. The chain employs TRBV10-3 and TRBJ1-1, with D possibly being TRBD1 (6 bases). Per the germline V gene, CDR1 is ENHRY and CDR2 is SYGVKD. This CDR3 has 16 residues. V shed 6 bases and J shed 0 bases, with 17 bases lying between them. The CDR3 DNA reads as TGTGCCATCAGGGAAACGAGGGGGTCCTTGAACACTGAAGCTTTCTTT. Translation: CAIRETRGSLNTEAFF.

This clonotype was found a few times. This chain connects TRBV10-3 to TRBJ2-1, with D perhaps matching TRBD1 (5 bases). The CDR3 sequence is 16 residues long. From germline, CDR1 is ENHRY and CDR2 SYGVKD. Trimming removed 0 bases at V and 1 base at J, with 10 bases between. This CDR3 is CAISESWQGSYNEQFF. The CDR3 DNA reads as TGTGCCATCAGTGAGTCGTGGCAGGGATCCTACAATGAGCAGTTCTTC.

This clonotype appeared a few times. The CDR3 sequence: CASSPVSNQPQHF. The CDR3 DNA sequence: TGCGCCAGCAGCCCGGTTAGCAATCAGCCCCAGCATTTT. V and J are TRBV4-1 and TRBJ1-5; D uncertain. V lost 4 bases, J lost 0 bases, and 4 bases lay in between. The CDR3 consists of 13 residues. Germline CDR1 and CDR2: MGHRA and YSYEKL.

This chain connects TRBV20-1 to TRBJ2-1; 9 nucleotides agree with TRBD2. The V gene's germline CDR1 is DFQATT and CDR2 SNEGSKA (reference sequence). The CDR3 totals 15 residues. The V gene end was trimmed by 0 bases and the J gene end by 4 bases; junction bases not matched to a gene: 4. CDR3 in amino acids: CSARDGRGGYNEQFF. The CDR3 DNA reads TGCAGTGCTAGAGATGGGCGGGGGGGATACAATGAGCAGTTCTTC.

V gene TRBV7-2 combines with J gene TRBJ1-1; D gene ambiguous. CDR1 SGHTA and CDR2 FQGNSA come from the germline V gene. The CDR3 has 18 amino acids. Trimming stripped 5 bases from V and 0 bases from J, with 22 bases between. The CDR3 sequence: CASSTLQRMRHLNTEAFF. In DNA form, the CDR3 reads TGTGCCAGCAGCACCTTACAACGGATGAGACACCTGAACACTGAAGCTTTCTTT.

This clonotype was observed a handful of times. The chain has TRBV4-1 and TRBJ1-1; 8 nucleotides line up with TRBD1. CDR1 is MGHRA, CDR2 YSYEKL, per germline. Trimming removed 4 bases from V and 4 bases from J; junction bases left unmatched: 5. The CDR3 length is 14 residues. DNA for the CDR3: TGCGCCAGCAGCCTTGGGACAGGTATCACTGAAGCTTTCTTT. Protein: CASSLGTGITEAFF.

The rearrangement joins TRBV7-9 to TRBJ2-7; tentatively, D is TRBD1 (6 bases). CDR1 is SEHNR and CDR2 is FQNEAQ in the germline V gene (reference sequence). Deletions cut 6 bases from V and 2 bases from J, with 11 bases between. This CDR3 spans 13 amino acids. CDR3 loop: CASRTGTTYEQYF. The CDR3 DNA is TGTGCCAGCAGAACCGGGACAACCTACGAGCAGTACTTC.

This clonotype was seen only a few times. The chain carries TRBV7-9 and TRBJ2-7; D is unresolved. CDR3 length: 14 amino acids. Germline loops: CDR1 SEHNR, CDR2 FQNEAQ (reference sequence). V was pared by 5 bases and J by 3 bases, with 14 bases between. This CDR3 reads CASSLYSESYEQYF. DNA of the CDR3: TGTGCCAGCAGCCTCTATTCGGAGAGCTACGAGCAGTACTTC.

This clonotype has just a few counts. This CDR3 reads CASRYGTSNQPQHF. The CDR3, as DNA: TGTGCCAGCAGATATGGGACCTCCAATCAGCCCCAGCATTTT. The V call is TRBV12-3 or TRBV12-4, the J call TRBJ1-5; maybe TRBD1 (5 bases). The V end lost 6 bases, the J end lost 3 bases, and 12 bases lay between the germline ends. The CDR3 runs 14 residues.

Turning to this clonotype: The final CDR3 position lacks the conserved phenylalanine or tryptophan, pointing to a likely read error. The CDR3 spells CASSYLGDEQYL. The CDR3 DNA is TGTGCCAGCAGTTACCTGGGGGACGAGCAGTACTTG. The gene calls are TRBV6-2 or TRBV6-3 and TRBJ2-7; the D call may be TRBD1 or TRBD2 (5 bases each). V dropped 2 bases and J dropped 5 bases, with 7 bases sitting between them. This CDR3 is 12 amino acids long. Germline CDR1 and CDR2: MNHEY and SVGEGT.

This chain connects TRBV7-2 to TRBJ1-1; 7 positions agree with TRBD1. Per germline, CDR1 SGHTA and CDR2 FQGNSA. The V segment lost 4 bases and the J segment 0 bases; nucleotides outside the gene matches: 5. This CDR3 is 15 amino acids long. For the CDR3, the DNA is TGTGCCAGCAGCTACCCGACAGGGCTGAACACTGAAGCTTTCTTT. Protein sequence: CASSYPTGLNTEAFF.

There are a few counts of this clonotype. The gene calls are TRBV6-6 and TRBJ2-5; D gene ambiguous. The CDR3 is 16 residues long. The ends were cut back, 2 bases at V and 1 base at J, with 14 bases in the middle. Germline V gives CDR1 MNHNY, CDR2 SVGAGI (reference sequence). The CDR3 protein is CASSYLTETLQETQYF. CDR3 in DNA: TGTGCCAGCAGTTACCTCACAGAAACACTCCAAGAGACCCAGTACTTC.

This clonotype was seen only a few times. At one end, the junction sequence differs from germline, possibly due to a read error. This chain connects TRBV7-2 to TRBJ2-2, with 10 bases that match TRBD1. Germline values: CDR1 SGHTA, CDR2 FQGNSA. This CDR3 has 17 residues. The CDR3 sequence is CASSLVPGQGNTGELFF. In DNA, the CDR3 is TGTGCCAGCAGCTTAGTTCCGGGACAGGGGAACACCGGGGAGCTGTTCTTT.

V and J are TRBV7-6 and TRBJ2-1, with D perhaps TRBD2 (6 bases). V was trimmed by 0 bases and J by 0 bases, leaving 12 bases between them. Looked up from germline, CDR1 is SGHVS and CDR2 is FNYEAQ. The CDR3 has 17 residues. CDR3 coding DNA: TGTGCCAGCAGCTTAGCGCAGTGGGAGGTCTCCTACAATGAGCAGTTCTTC. Protein: CASSLAQWEVSYNEQFF.

This clonotype was detected only a few times. V gene TRBV9 combines with J gene TRBJ1-5; possible D gene TRBD1, 5 bases. V lost 0 bases and J 0 bases, leaving 10 bases between the germline ends. This CDR3 is 16 amino acids long. Per the germline V gene, CDR1 is SGDLS and CDR2 is YYNGEE. In DNA, the CDR3 is TGTGCCAGCAGCGTAGACGGCAGGGATAGCAATCAGCCCCAGCATTTT. It specifies CASSVDGRDSNQPQHF.

This clonotype has just a few counts. The CDR3 nucleotides read TGTGCCAGCAGCTTTTCAGCGGGGTCTGAAGGATATGGCTACACCTTC. Translation gives CASSFSAGSEGYGYTF. This chain joins TRBV7-2 and TRBJ1-2; D not certain. V was trimmed by 3 bases and J by 5 bases, leaving 19 bases between them. Germline CDR1 SGHTA, CDR2 FQGNSA. The CDR3 loop spans 16 amino acids.

Ten or more counts support this clonotype. The chain carries TRBV7-2 and TRBJ1-4; D gene ambiguous. The CDR3 loop spans 13 amino acids. CDR1 and CDR2 (germline): SGHTA, FQGNSA. With 2 bases removed from V and 5 bases from J, the gap between germline ends came to 6 bases. The CDR3 reads CASSLNTNEKLFF. The CDR3 DNA is TGTGCCAGCAGCTTAAACACCAATGAAAAACTGTTTTTT.

There are a few counts of this clonotype. The genes are TRBV4-2 and TRBJ1-3; D unclear. Looked up from germline, CDR1 is LGHNA and CDR2 is YNFKEQ. There are 17 residues in the CDR3. V was cut by 0 bases and J by 0 bases, with 12 bases left in between. The CDR3 sequence is CASSQDHTLSSGNTIYF. In DNA form, the CDR3 reads TGTGCCAGCAGCCAAGATCACACTCTGAGCTCTGGAAACACCATATATTTT.

This clonotype came up a few times. This sequence joins TRBV12-3 or TRBV12-4 and TRBJ1-2; weak D call: TRBD1 (6 bases). V dropped 9 bases and J dropped 6 bases, with 17 bases sitting between them. CDR3 size: 13 residues. CDR3 in DNA: TGTGCCAGTATTATACAGGGCTCCCATGGCTACACCTTC. Translating gives CASIIQGSHGYTF.

This sequence joins TRBV28 and TRBJ2-3; TRBD1 might be the D (6 bases). Trimming stripped 1 base from V and 3 bases from J, with 11 bases between. From germline, CDR1 is MDHEN and CDR2 SYDVKM. The CDR3 runs 15 residues. In DNA form, the CDR3 reads TGTGCCAGCAGTTTATCCCAGGGGCTGACAGATACGCAGTATTTT. This encodes CASSLSQGLTDTQYF.

The rearrangement links TRBV6-1 to TRBJ1-1; TRBD1 is a possible D gene (6 bases). CDR1 is MNHNS and CDR2 is SASEGT in the germline V gene. V was trimmed by 8 bases and J by 6 bases, leaving 25 bases between them. CDR3 length: 16 residues. CDR3 DNA sequence: TGTGCCAGCCTCGAGGGGGACTTAGTATTCGGCGCTGAAGCTTTCTTT. The encoded protein is CASLEGDLVFGAEAFF.

J is TRBJ2-2 and V is TRBV19; 8 nucleotides match TRBD2. Trimming cost V 5 bases and J 7 bases; bases outside gene matches: 6. The CDR3 loop spans 14 amino acids. Germline V gene lookup returns CDR1 LNHDA and CDR2 SQIVND (reference sequence). CDR3 in amino acids: CASSPGLARGELFF. The CDR3 DNA is TGTGCCAGTAGTCCCGGACTAGCTCGCGGGGAGCTGTTTTTT. The whole variable domain, remainder taken from reference TRBV19 and TRBJ2-2, is DGGITQSPKYLFRKEGQNVTLSCEQNLNHDAMYWYRQDPGQGLRLIYYSQIVNDFQKGDIAEGYSVSREKKESFPLTVTSAQKNPTAFYLCASSPGLARGELFFGEGSRLTVL.

This clonotype was counted at least ten times. The CDR3 sequence is CASRELDGSSYNEQFF. DNA of the CDR3: TGTGCCAGCAGGGAGTTGGACGGAAGCTCCTACAATGAGCAGTTCTTC. This chain links TRBV6-1 with TRBJ2-1; D call uncertain. Germline-derived CDR1 and CDR2 are MNHNS and SASEGT. V was shortened by 6 bases and J by 0 bases, with 15 bases between the two germline ends. This CDR3 contains 16 residues.

The chain links TRBV7-9 to TRBJ1-1; D uncertain. The germline CDR1 and CDR2 sequences are SEHNR and FQNEAQ (reference sequence). The length of the CDR3 is 14 residues. The V and J ends lost 1 base and 4 bases respectively, with 10 bases between them. In DNA form, the CDR3 reads TGTGCCAGCAGCTTAGGGACTCCGAGCACTGAAGCTTTCTTT. Translating it yields CASSLGTPSTEAFF. Together with reference TRBV7-9 and TRBJ1-1, the CDR3 gives the full variable domain: DTGVSQNPRHKITKRGQNVTFRCDPISEHNRLYWYRQTLGQGPEFLTYFQNEAQLEKSRLLSDRFSAERPKGSFSTLEIQRTEQGDSAMYLCASSLGTPSTEAFFGQGTRLTVV.

The sample holds a few counts of this clonotype. V and J are TRBV7-2 and TRBJ2-5; 9 bases agree with TRBD1. With 6 bases clipped from V and 0 bases from J, the junction kept 5 bases outside the gene matches. Germline V gene sequence: CDR1 SGHTA, CDR2 FQGNSA. The CDR3 is 15 amino acids. CDR3 sequence: CASRPTGGYQETQYF. CDR3 DNA: TGTGCCAGCAGACCGACAGGGGGGTACCAAGAGACCCAGTACTTC.

This clonotype was seen a few times. The rearrangement links TRBV7-2 to TRBJ2-5; 7 bases are shared with TRBD2. This CDR3 comprises 13 residues. Germline V CDR1 and CDR2: SGHTA, FQGNSA. V lost 3 bases to trimming and J lost 5 bases; unmatched junction nucleotides: 3. The CDR3 is CASSFWEGETQYF. CDR3 nucleotide sequence: TGTGCCAGCAGCTTTTGGGAGGGCGAGACCCAGTACTTC.

This clonotype was counted a few times. The chain uses TRBV12-3 or TRBV12-4 and TRBJ1-1, with D perhaps TRBD1 (6 bases). V lost 6 bases and J lost 4, with 18 bases in between. The CDR3 runs 15 residues. In DNA form, the CDR3 reads TGTGCCAGCAGCACGTACAGGGACGGTCGCACTGAAGCTTTCTTT. This gives the protein CASSTYRDGRTEAFF.